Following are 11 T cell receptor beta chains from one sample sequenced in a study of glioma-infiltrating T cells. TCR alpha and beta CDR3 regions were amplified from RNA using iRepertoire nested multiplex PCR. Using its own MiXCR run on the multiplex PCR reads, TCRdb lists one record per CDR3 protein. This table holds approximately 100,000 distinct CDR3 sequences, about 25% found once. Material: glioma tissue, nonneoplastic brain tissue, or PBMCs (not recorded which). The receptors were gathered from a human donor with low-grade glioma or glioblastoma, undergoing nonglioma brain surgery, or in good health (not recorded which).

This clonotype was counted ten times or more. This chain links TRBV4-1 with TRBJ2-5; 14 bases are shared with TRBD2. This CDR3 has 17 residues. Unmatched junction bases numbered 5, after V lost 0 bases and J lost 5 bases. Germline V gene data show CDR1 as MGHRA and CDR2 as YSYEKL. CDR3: CASSQEKGLAGAETQYF. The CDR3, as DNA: TGCGCCAGCAGCCAAGAAAAGGGACTAGCGGGAGCGGAGACCCAGTACTTC.

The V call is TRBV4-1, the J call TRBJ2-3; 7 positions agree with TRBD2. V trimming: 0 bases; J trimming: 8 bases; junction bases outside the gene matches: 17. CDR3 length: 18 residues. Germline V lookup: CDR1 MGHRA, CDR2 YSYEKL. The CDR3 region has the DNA TGCGCCAGCAGCCAAGACCCCCTCAAGTGGGAGGGCAGGATTACGCAGTATTTT. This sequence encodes CASSQDPLKWEGRITQYF.

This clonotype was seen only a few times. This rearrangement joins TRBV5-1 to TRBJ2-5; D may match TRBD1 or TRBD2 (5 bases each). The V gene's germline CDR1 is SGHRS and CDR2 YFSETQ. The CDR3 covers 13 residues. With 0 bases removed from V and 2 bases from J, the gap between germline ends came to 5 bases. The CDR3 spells CASSLGGQETQYF. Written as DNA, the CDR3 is TGCGCCAGCAGCTTGGGGGGGCAAGAGACCCAGTACTTC.

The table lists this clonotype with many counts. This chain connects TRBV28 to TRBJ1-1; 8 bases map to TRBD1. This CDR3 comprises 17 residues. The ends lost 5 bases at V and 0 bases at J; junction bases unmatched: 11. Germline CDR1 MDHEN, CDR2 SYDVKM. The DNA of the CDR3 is TGTGCCAGCAGTCCGGCCGGGACAGGTTGGGTGAACACTGAAGCTTTCTTT. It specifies CASSPAGTGWVNTEAFF.

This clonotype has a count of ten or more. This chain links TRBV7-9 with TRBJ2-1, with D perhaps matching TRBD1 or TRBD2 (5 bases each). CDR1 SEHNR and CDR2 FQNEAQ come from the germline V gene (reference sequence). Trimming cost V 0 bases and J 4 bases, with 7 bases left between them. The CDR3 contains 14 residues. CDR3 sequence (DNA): TGTGCCAGCAGCTTAGCGGGGACGTACAATGAGCAGTTCTTC. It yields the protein CASSLAGTYNEQFF.

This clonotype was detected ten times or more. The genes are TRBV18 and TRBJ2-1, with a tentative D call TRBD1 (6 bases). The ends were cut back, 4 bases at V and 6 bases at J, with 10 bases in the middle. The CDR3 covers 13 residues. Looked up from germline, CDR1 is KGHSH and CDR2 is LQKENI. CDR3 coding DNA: TGTGCCAGCTCACTGGGACACCCCAATGAGCAGTTCTTC. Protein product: CASSLGHPNEQFF.

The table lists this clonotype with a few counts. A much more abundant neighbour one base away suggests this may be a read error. The CDR3 region is CASSARDYNEQFF. CDR3 bases: TGTGCCAGCAGTGCTAGAGACTACAATGAGCAGTTCTTC. The rearrangement uses TRBV2 and TRBJ2-1; D gene ambiguous. The CDR3 has 13 amino acids. The V end lost 4 bases, the J end lost 3 bases, and 7 bases lay between the germline ends. Looked up from germline, CDR1 is SNHLY and CDR2 is FYNNEI.

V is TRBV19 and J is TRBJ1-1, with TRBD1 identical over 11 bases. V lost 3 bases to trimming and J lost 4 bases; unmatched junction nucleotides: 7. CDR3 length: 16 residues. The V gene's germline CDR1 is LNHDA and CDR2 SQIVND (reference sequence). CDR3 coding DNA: TGTGCCAGTAGTATTTTATCCGGGACAGGGGGCACTGAAGCTTTCTTT. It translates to CASSILSGTGGTEAFF.

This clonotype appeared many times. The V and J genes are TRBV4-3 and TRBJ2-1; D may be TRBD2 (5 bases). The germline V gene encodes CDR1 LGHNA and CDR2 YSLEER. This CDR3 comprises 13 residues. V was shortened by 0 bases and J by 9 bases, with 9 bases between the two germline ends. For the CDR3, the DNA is TGCGCCAGCAGCCAAGATCTCGGGATTGAGCAGTTCTTC. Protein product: CASSQDLGIEQFF.

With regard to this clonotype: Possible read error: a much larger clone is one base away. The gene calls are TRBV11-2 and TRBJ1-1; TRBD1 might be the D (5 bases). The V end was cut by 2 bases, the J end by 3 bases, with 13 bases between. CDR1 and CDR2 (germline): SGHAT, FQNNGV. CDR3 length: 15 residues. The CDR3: CASSLSVQADTEAFF. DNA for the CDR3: TGTGCCAGCAGCTTATCGGTACAGGCGGACACTGAAGCTTTCTTT.

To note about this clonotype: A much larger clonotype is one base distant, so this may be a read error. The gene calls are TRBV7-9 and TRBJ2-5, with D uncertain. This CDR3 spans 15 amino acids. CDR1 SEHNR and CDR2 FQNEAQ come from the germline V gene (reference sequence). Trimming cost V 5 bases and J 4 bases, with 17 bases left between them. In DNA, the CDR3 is TGTGCCAGCAGCCTTAATGGAGTGGATGGAGAGACCCAGTACTTC. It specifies CASSLNGVDGETQYF.